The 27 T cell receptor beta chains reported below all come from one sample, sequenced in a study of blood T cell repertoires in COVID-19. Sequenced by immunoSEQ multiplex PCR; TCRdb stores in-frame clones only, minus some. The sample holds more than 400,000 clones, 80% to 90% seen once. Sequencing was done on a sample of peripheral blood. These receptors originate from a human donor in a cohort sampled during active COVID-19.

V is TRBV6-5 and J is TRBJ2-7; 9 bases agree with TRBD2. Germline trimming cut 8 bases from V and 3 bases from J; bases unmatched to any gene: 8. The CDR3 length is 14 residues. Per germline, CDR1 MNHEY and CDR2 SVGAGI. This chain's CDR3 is CASRRASGNYEQYF. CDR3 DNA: TGTGCCAGCCGAAGGGCTAGCGGGAACTACGAGCAGTACTTC.

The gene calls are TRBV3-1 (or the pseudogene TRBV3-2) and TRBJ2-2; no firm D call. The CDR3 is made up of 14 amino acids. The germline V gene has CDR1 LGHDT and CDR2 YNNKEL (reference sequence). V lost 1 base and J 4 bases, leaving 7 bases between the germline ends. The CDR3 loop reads CASSQVLSTGELFF. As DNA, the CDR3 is TGTGCCAGCAGCCAAGTTCTGTCCACCGGGGAGCTGTTTTTT.

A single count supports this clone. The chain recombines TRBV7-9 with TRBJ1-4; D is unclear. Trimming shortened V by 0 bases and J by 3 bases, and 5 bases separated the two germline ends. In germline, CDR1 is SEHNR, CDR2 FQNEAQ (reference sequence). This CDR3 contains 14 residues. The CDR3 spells CASSLAEPNEKLFF. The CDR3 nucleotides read TGTGCCAGCAGCTTAGCTGAGCCTAATGAAAAACTGTTTTTT. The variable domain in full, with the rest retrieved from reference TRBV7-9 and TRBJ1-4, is DTGVSQNPRHKITKRGQNVTFRCDPISEHNRLYWYRQTLGQGPEFLTYFQNEAQLEKSRLLSDRFSAERPKGSFSTLEIQRTEQGDSAMYLCASSLAEPNEKLFFGSGTQLSVL.

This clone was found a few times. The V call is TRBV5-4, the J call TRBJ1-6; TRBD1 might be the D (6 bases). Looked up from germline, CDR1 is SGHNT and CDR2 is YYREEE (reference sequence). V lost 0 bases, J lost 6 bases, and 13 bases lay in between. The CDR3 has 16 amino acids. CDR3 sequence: CASSLGTDNLNSPLHF. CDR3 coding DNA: TGTGCCAGCAGCTTGGGGACAGATAACCTTAATTCACCCCTCCACTTT. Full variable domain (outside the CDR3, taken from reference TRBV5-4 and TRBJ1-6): ETGVTQSPTHLIKTRGQQVTLRCSSQSGHNTVSWYQQALGQGPQFIFQYYREEENGRGNFPPRFSGLQFPNYSSELNVNALELDDSALYLCASSLGTDNLNSPLHFGNGTRLTVT.

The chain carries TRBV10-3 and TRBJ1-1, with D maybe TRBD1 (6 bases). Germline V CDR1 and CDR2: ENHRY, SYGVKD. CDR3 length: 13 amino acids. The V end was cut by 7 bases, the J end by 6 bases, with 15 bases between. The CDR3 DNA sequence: TGTGCCATCACACCGCAGCAGGGGTCTGAAGCTTTCTTT. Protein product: CAITPQQGSEAFF.

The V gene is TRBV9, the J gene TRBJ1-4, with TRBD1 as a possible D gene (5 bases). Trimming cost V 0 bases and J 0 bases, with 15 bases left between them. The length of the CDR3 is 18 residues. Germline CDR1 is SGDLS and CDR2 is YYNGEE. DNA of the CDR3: TGTGCCAGCAGCGTAGGAACAGACAGAGCAACAACTAATGAAAAACTGTTTTTT. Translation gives CASSVGTDRATTNEKLFF.

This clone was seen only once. CDR3 region: CATSDPQGPGNTIYF. CDR3 DNA sequence: TGTGCCACCAGTGATCCGCAGGGCCCTGGAAACACCATATATTTT. V usage is TRBV24-1 and J usage is TRBJ1-3; possibly TRBD1 for D (5 bases). The CDR3 extends over 15 amino acids. V was clipped by 3 bases and J by 2 bases, with 10 bases between them. Looked up from germline, CDR1 is KGHDR and CDR2 is SFDVKD.

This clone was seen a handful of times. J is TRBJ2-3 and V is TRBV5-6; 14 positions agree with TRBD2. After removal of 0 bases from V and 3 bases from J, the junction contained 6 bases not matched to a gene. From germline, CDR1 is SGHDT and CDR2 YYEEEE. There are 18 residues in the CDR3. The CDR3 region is CASSLVGTSGRVTDTQYF. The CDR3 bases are TGTGCCAGCAGCTTGGTGGGGACTAGCGGGAGAGTGACAGATACGCAGTATTTT.

The CDR3 here is CASSPTSGIPNTQYF. The CDR3 DNA reads TGCGCCAGCAGCCCGACTAGCGGGATACCTAATACGCAGTATTTT. The chain couples TRBV4-3 to TRBJ2-3; 11 bases agree with TRBD2. The V segment lost 4 bases and the J segment 7 bases; nucleotides outside the gene matches: 7. The CDR3 sequence is 15 residues long. Per germline, CDR1 LGHNA and CDR2 YSLEER.

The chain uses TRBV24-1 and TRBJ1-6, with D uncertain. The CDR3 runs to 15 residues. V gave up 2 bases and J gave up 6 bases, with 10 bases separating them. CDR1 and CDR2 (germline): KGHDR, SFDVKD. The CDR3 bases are TGTGCCACCAGTGATTCCCGGGAGGGTAATTCACCCCTCCACTTT. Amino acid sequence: CATSDSREGNSPLHF.

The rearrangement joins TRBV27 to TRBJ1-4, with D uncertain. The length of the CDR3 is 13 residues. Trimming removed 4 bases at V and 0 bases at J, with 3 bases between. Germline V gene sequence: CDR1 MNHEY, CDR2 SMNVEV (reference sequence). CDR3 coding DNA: TGTGCCAGCAGTTCCGCAACTAATGAAAAACTGTTTTTT. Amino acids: CASSSATNEKLFF. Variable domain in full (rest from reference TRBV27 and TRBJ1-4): EAQVTQNPRYLITVTGKKLTVTCSQNMNHEYMSWYRQDPGLGLRQIYYSMNVEVTDKGDVPEGYKVSRKEKRNFPLILESPSPNQTSLYFCASSSATNEKLFFGSGTQLSVL.

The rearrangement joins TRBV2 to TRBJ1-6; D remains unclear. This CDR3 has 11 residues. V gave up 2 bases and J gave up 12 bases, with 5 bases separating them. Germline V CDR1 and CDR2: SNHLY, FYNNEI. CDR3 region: CASSEIIPLHF. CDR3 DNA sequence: TGTGCCAGCAGTGAAATTATACCCCTCCACTTT.

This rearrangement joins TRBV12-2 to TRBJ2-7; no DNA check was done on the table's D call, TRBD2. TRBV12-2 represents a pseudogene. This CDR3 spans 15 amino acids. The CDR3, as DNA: TGTGCAAGTCGCTTACGCGCCGTCGGCTCCTACGAGCAGTACTTC. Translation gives CASRLRAVGSYEQYF.

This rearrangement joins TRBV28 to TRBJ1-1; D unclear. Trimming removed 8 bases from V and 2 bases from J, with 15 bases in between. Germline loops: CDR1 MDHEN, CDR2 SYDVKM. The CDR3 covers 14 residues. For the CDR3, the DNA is TGTGCCAGCCCACCTTCTAAAGTCAACACTGAAGCTTTCTTT. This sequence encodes CASPPSKVNTEAFF.

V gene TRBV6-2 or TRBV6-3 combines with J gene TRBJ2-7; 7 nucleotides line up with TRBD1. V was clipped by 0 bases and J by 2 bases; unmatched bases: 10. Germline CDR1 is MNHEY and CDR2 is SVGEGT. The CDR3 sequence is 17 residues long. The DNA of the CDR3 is TGTGCCAGCAGTTACTCGAGACGGACAGGCCTCCCCTACGAGCAGTACTTC. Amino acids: CASSYSRRTGLPYEQYF.

CDR3 region: CASRLPGQRYGYTF. CDR3 sequence (DNA): TGTGCCAGCAGGTTGCCGGGACAGCGATATGGCTACACCTTC. The chain carries TRBV6-5 and TRBJ1-2; 7 nucleotides line up with TRBD1. Trimming removed 6 bases from V and 5 bases from J; junction bases left unmatched: 9. This CDR3 comprises 14 residues. Germline V lookup: CDR1 MNHEY, CDR2 SVGAGI.

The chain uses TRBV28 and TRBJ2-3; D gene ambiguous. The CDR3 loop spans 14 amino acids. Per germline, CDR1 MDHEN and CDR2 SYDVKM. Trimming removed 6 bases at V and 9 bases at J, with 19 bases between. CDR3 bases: TGTGCCAGCAGCCAACCAAGAGGAGTCAGAACGCAGTATTTT. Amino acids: CASSQPRGVRTQYF.

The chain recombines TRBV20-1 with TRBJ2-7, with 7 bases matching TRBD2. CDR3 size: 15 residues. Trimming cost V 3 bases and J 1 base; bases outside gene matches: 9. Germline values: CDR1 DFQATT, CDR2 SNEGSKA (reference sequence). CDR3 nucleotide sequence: TGCAGTGCTAGTGATAGCGGGCGCACTTCCTACGAGCAGTACTTC. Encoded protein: CSASDSGRTSYEQYF.

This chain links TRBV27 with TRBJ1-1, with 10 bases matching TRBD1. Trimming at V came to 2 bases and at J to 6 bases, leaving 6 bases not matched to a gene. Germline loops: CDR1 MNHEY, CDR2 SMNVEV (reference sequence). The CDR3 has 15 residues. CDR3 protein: CASSLNRQGASEAFF. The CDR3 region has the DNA TGTGCCAGCAGTTTAAATCGACAGGGGGCCTCTGAAGCTTTCTTT.

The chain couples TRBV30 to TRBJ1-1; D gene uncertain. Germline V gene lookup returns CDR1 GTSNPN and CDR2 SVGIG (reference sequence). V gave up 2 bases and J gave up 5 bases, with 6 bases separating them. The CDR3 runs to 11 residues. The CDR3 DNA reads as TGTGCCTGGAGTAAACGGACTGAAGCTTTCTTT. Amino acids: CAWSKRTEAFF.

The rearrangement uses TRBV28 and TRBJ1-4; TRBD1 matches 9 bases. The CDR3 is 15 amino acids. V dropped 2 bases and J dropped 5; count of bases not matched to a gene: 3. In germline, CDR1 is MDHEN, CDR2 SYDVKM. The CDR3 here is CASSLGGTGNEKLFF. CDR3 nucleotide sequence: TGTGCCAGCAGTTTAGGCGGGACAGGGAATGAAAAACTGTTTTTT. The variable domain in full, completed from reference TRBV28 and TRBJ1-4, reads DVKVTQSSRYLVKRTGEKVFLECVQDMDHENMFWYRQDPGLGLRLIYFSYDVKMKEKGDIPEGYSVSREKKERFSLILESASTNQTSMYLCASSLGGTGNEKLFFGSGTQLSVL.

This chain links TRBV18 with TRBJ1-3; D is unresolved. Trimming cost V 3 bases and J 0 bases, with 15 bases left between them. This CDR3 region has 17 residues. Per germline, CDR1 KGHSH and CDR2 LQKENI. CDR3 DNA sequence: TGTGCCAGCTCACCGAATTTAAACAGAGCCTCTGGAAACACCATATATTTT. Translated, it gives CASSPNLNRASGNTIYF.

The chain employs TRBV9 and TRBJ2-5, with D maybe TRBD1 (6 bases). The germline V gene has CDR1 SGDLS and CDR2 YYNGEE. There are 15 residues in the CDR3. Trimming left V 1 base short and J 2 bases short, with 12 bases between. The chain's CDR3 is CASSVQGSEQETQYF. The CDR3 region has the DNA TGTGCCAGCAGCGTACAGGGGAGCGAACAAGAGACCCAGTACTTC.

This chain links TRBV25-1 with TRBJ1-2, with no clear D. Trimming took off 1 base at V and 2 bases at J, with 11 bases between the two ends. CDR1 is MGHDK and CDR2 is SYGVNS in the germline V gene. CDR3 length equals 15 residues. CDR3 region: CASSELPGSNYGYTF. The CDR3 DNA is TGTGCCAGCAGTGAATTACCAGGAAGCAACTATGGCTACACCTTC.

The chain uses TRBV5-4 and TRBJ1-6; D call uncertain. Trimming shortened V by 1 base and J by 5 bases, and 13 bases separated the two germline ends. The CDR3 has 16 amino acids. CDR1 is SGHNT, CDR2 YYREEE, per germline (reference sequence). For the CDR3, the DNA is TGTGCCAGCAGCTTGTCCCCCGGGAAAGATAATTCACCCCTCCACTTT. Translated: CASSLSPGKDNSPLHF.

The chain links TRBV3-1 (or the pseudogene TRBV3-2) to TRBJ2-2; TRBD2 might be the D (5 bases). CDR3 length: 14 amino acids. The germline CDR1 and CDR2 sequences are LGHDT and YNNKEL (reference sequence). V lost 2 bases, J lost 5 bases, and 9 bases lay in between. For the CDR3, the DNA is TGTGCCAGCAGCCAATCCAGAGGGACCGGGGAGCTGTTTTTT. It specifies CASSQSRGTGELFF.

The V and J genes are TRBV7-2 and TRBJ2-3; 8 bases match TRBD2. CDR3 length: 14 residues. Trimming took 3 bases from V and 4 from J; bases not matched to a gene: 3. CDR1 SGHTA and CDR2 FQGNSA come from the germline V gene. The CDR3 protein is CASSFDSGADTQYF. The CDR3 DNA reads TGTGCCAGCAGCTTCGATAGCGGGGCAGATACGCAGTATTTT.